The rows below give T cell receptor beta chains drawn from one sample of a study of response to subunit inactivated influenza vaccine. TCRdb recomputed calls from the RT-PCR reads with MiXCR, one row per CDR3 protein. Of 860,000 or so distinct CDR3 sequences in the sample, 21% were seen once. Sample: PBMCs from blood, taken around 5 days after vaccination. These TCRs come from a man aged 45-65 years who received an inactivated influenza vaccine. Each CDR3 is given with its conserved first and last residue. A D gene is named only where the DNA matches it firmly. Only part of the rows carry a size: once, few, many, or a class if the clone is expanded.

D	J	V	size	DNA	CDR3
NA	TRBJ1-2	TRBV7-2	few	TGTGCCAGCAGCTTATCGGAAGGAATCTATCTTAACTATGGCTACACCTTC	CASSLSEGIYLNYGYTF
TRBD1	TRBJ1-5	TRBV7-2	NA	TGTGCCAGCAGCTTACTCGGGACAGGGGGCCAGCCCCAGCATTTT	CASSLLGTGGQPQHF
NA	TRBJ1-6	TRBV7-9	few	TGTGCCAGCAGGCGAAGTGGGAGGGAAGGATCACCCCTCCACTTT	CASRRSGREGSPLHF
NA	TRBJ2-5	TRBV27	NA	TGTGCCAGCAGTTTAGGGGCTTGGGGAGTGGAGACCCAGTACTTC	CASSLGAWGVETQYF
TRBD1	TRBJ1-6	TRBV7-8	few	TGTGCCAGCAGCACCCACAGGGGAGGTAATTCACCCCTCCACTTT	CASSTHRGGNSPLHF
NA	TRBJ2-7	TRBV7-9	few	TGTGCCAGCAGCCCCTCGTGGAACGAGCAGTACTTC	CASSPSWNEQYF
NA	TRBJ2-5	TRBV5-1	few	TGCGCCAGCAGCCCCGGGACGGCATACCTTCAAGAGACCCAGTACTTC	CASSPGTAYLQETQYF
TRBD2	TRBJ2-5	TRBV20-1	few	TGCAGTGCTGCAAGGACTAGCGGGACCCCGCAAGAGACCCAGTACTTC	CSAARTSGTPQETQYF
NA	TRBJ1-1	TRBV7-6	NA	TGTGCCAGCTGCTTTGGGACTGAAGCTTTCTTT	CASCFGTEAFF
NA	TRBJ2-1	TRBV6-2/TRBV6-3	NA	TGTGCCAGCAGTCCGACCTTTCGTACGGGTGAGCAGTTCTTC	CASSPTFRTGEQFF
NA	TRBJ2-3	TRBV15	few	TGTGCCACCAGCAGAGATCTTGGTATAAGCACAGATACGCAGTATTTT	CATSRDLGISTDTQYF
TRBD1	TRBJ2-7	TRBV10-3	NA	TGTGCCATCAGTAACAGGGGCTCCTACGAGCAGTACTTC	CAISNRGSYEQYF
TRBD2	TRBJ2-1	TRBV20-1	many	TGCAGTGCCCCCGATGCTAGCGGGGCGCACAATGAGCAGTTCTTC	CSAPDASGAHNEQFF
NA	TRBJ1-1	TRBV12-3/TRBV12-4	many	TGTGCCAGCAGTTTCGGGGGTGACACTGAAGCTTTCTTT	CASSFGGDTEAFF
TRBD2	TRBJ2-7	TRBV6-1	few	TGTGCCAGCAGTGCCACCGTAGCGGGAAGCTCCTACGAGCAGTACTTC	CASSATVAGSSYEQYF
NA	TRBJ2-2	TRBV29-1	NA	TGCAGCGTTGATGGGTCTCGGAACACCGGGGAGCTGTTTTTT	CSVDGSRNTGELFF
TRBD1	TRBJ2-1	TRBV24-1	NA	TGTGCCACCAGGGGGGGACAGGGTGCCTACAATGAGCAGTTCTTC	CATRGGQGAYNEQFF
TRBD2	TRBJ2-3	TRBV11-1	once	TGTGCCAGCAGCGGGACTAGCGGATTCACAGATACGCAGTATTTT	CASSGTSGFTDTQYF
TRBD1	TRBJ1-2	TRBV30	few	TGTGCCTGGAGTCGGACAGGGAGGGCCTATGGCTACACCTTC	CAWSRTGRAYGYTF
TRBD1	TRBJ2-5	TRBV10-3	many	TGTGCCACGGGACAGGGTTGGGAAGAGACCCAGTACTTC	CATGQGWEETQYF
NA	TRBJ1-5	TRBV20-1	few	TGCAGTGCTAGAGCTATAGGGCTAGGCAATCAGCCCCAGCATTTT	CSARAIGLGNQPQHF
TRBD1	TRBJ2-1	TRBV6-2/TRBV6-3	NA	TGTGCCAGCAGTTACACGGGACAGGCTGATAATGAGCAGTTCTTC	CASSYTGQADNEQFF
NA	TRBJ2-7	TRBV3-1	NA	TGTGCCAGCGGAAATCTCCGAGGCGAGCAGTACTTC	CASGNLRGEQYF
NA	TRBJ2-1	TRBV5-1	many	TGCGCCAGCAGCTTGGTTGGTGCAGGGTCAGGGAATGAGCAGTTCTTC	CASSLVGAGSGNEQFF
TRBD2	TRBJ2-3	TRBV5-1	few	TGCGCCAGCAGCACCCGACTAGCGGGGGTGGGAGGAGATACGCAGTATTTT	CASSTRLAGVGGDTQYF
TRBD1	TRBJ2-2	TRBV5-6	once	TGTGCCAGCAGCTTGGAAACAGGGGTGAACACCGGGGAGCTGTTTTTT	CASSLETGVNTGELFF
TRBD1	TRBJ2-7	TRBV6-5	few	TGTGCCAGCAGTTTGCGGACAGGGGGCAGCTCCTACGAGCAGTACTTC	CASSLRTGGSSYEQYF